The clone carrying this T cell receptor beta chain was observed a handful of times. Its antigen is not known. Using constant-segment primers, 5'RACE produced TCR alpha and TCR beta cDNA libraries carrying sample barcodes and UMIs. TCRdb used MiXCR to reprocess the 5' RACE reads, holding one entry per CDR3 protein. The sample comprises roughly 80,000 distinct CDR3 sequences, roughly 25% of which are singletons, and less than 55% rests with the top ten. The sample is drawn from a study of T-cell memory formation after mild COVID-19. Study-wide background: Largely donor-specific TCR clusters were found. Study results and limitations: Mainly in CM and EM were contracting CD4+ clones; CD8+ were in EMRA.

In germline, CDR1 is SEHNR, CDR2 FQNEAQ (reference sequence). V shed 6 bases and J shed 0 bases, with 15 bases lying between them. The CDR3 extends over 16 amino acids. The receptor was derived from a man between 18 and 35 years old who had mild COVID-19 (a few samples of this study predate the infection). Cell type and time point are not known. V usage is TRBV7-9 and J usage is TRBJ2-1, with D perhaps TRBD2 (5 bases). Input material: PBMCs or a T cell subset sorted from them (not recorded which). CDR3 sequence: CASSHTREYSYNEQFF. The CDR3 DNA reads TGTGCCAGCAGTCACACCCGGGAATACTCCTACAATGAGCAGTTCTTC. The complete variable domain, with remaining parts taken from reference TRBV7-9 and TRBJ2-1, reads DTGVSQNPRHKITKRGQNVTFRCDPISEHNRLYWYRQTLGQGPEFLTYFQNEAQLEKSRLLSDRFSAERPKGSFSTLEIQRTEQGDSAMYLCASSHTREYSYNEQFFGPGTRLTVL.